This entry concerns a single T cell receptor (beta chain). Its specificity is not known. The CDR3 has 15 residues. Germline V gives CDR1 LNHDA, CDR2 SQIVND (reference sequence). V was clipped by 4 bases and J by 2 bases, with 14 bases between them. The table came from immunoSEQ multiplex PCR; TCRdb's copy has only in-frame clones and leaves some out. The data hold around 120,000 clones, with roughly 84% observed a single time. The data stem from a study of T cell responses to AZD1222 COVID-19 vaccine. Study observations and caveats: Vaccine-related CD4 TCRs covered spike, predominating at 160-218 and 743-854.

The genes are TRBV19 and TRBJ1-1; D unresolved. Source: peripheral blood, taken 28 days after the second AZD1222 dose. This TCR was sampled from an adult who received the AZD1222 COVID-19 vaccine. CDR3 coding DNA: TGTGCCAGTAGTACCATCCCTGACTTTAACACTGAAGCTTTCTTT. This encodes CASSTIPDFNTEAFF.